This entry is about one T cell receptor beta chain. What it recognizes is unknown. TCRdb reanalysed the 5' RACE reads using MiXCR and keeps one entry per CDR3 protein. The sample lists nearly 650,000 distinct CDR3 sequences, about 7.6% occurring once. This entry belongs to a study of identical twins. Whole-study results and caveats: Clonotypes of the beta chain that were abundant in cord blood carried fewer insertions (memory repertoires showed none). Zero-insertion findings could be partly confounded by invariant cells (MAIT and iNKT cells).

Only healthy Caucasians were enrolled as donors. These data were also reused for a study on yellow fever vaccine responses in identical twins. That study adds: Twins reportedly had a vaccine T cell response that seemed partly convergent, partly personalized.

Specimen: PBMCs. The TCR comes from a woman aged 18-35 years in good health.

CDR3 sequence: CASSFRGGSGEKLFF. The CDR3 coding sequence is TGTGCCAGCAGTTTCAGGGGGGGGAGTGGTGAAAAACTGTTTTTT. This chain uses TRBV12-3 or TRBV12-4 with TRBJ1-4; the match to TRBD1 covers 7 bases. Trimming removed 3 bases from V and 7 bases from J; junction bases left unmatched: 8. CDR3 length: 15 amino acids.